This passage covers 5 T cell receptor beta chains from one sample sequenced in a study of blood T cell repertoires in COVID-19. The table came from immunoSEQ multiplex PCR; TCRdb's copy has only in-frame clones and leaves some out. The sample lists a few hundred thousand clones, roughly 90% occurring once. Sequenced sample: peripheral blood. The receptors shown here come from a woman aged 25 to 45 with COVID-19, enrolled during active disease.

There are a few counts of this clone. J is TRBJ2-2 and V is TRBV29-1; 10 bases are shared with TRBD1. Germline V CDR1 and CDR2: SQVTM, ANQGSEA. Trimming at V came to 6 bases and at J to 5 bases, leaving 3 bases not matched to a gene. The CDR3 is 13 amino acids. CDR3 loop: CSVGTGVTGELFF. The CDR3 DNA is TGCAGCGTAGGGACAGGGGTGACCGGGGAGCTGTTTTTT.

The sample holds one count of this clone. This sequence joins TRBV10-3 and TRBJ2-7; the D is unclear. Trimming took 5 bases from V and 3 from J, leaving 5 bases between them. CDR1 is ENHRY, CDR2 SYGVKD, per germline. The CDR3 contains 11 residues. CDR3 in DNA: TGTGCCATCAGTACGAGCTACGAGCAGTACTTC. This gives the protein CAISTSYEQYF.

The chain is built from TRBV7-9 and TRBJ1-2, with D possibly being TRBD1 (6 bases). Germline V gene sequence: CDR1 SEHNR, CDR2 FQNEAQ (reference sequence). Trimming removed 6 bases from V and 0 bases from J, with 11 bases in between. This CDR3 has 14 residues. The CDR3 reads CASSSTGSNYGYTF. The CDR3 DNA sequence: TGTGCCAGCAGTTCTACAGGGTCTAACTATGGCTACACCTTC. Based on the CDR3 plus reference TRBV7-9 and TRBJ1-2, the full variable domain is DTGVSQNPRHKITKRGQNVTFRCDPISEHNRLYWYRQTLGQGPEFLTYFQNEAQLEKSRLLSDRFSAERPKGSFSTLEIQRTEQGDSAMYLCASSSTGSNYGYTFGSGTRLTVV.

The chain recombines TRBV5-1 with TRBJ2-3; D is ambiguous. CDR3 length equals 13 residues. Trimming took 4 bases from V and 5 from J, leaving 11 bases between them. Germline CDR1 SGHRS, CDR2 YFSETQ. CDR3 sequence (DNA): TGCGCCAGCAGCATTACCTCCGGAGATACGCAGTATTTT. Translation gives CASSITSGDTQYF. Combining the CDR3 with reference TRBV5-1 and TRBJ2-3 gives the whole variable domain KAGVTQTPRYLIKTRGQQVTLSCSPISGHRSVSWYQQTPGQGLQFLFEYFSETQRNKGNFPGRFSGRQFSNSRSEMNVSTLELGDSALYLCASSITSGDTQYFGPGTRLTVL.

This chain joins TRBV5-1 and TRBJ1-2, with TRBD1 identical over 7 bases. Germline assignment: CDR1 SGHRS and CDR2 YFSETQ. The V segment lost 3 bases and the J segment 4 bases; nucleotides outside the gene matches: 9. The CDR3 is made up of 15 amino acids. For the CDR3, the DNA is TGCGCCAGCAGCTCCACAGGGGCCAACCTCTATGGCTACACCTTC. Translation: CASSSTGANLYGYTF.